Each of the 25 T cell receptor beta chains below was sequenced from the same sample in a study of shared clonotypes between healthy human individuals. Only in-frame clones appear in the TCRdb table, and some are missing; sequencing was by immunoSEQ multiplex PCR. The data hold hundreds of thousands of clones, with roughly four fifths observed a single time. The sample consisted of PBMCs. The source is a woman in her 40s in good health. Some clones in this sample may be carry-over from other donors' samples.

The genes are TRBV27 and TRBJ1-1; a possible D gene is TRBD1 (6 bases). This CDR3 has 15 residues. CDR1 is MNHEY and CDR2 is SMNVEV in the germline V gene (reference sequence). Trimming took off 5 bases at V and 0 bases at J, with 13 bases between the two ends. The CDR3 coding sequence is TGTGCCAGCAGTCAGGGGTTCTTTCTGAACACTGAAGCTTTCTTT. As protein: CASSQGFFLNTEAFF.

As for this clone: At one of its ends the junction is not consistent with the germline gene, which may arise from a read error. The CDR3 DNA sequence: TGTGCCAGCAGTGAAGGGACAGGGGGCGTTTATACGCAGTACTTT. Translated, it gives CASSEGTGGVYTQYF. This sequence joins TRBV6-1 and TRBJ2-3; 11 nucleotides align to TRBD1. CDR3 length equals 15 residues. CDR1 and CDR2 from the germline V gene are MNHNS and SASEGT.

This clone was found a few times. The chain combines TRBV29-1 with TRBJ2-1; 12 bases map to TRBD2. Looked up from germline, CDR1 is SQVTM and CDR2 is ANQGSEA. Trimming at V came to 7 bases and at J to 7 bases, leaving 8 bases not matched to a gene. The CDR3 runs 14 residues. The CDR3 DNA sequence: TGCAGCGCTTCGGGGACTAGCGGGCAGAATGAGCAGTTCTTC. Protein sequence: CSASGTSGQNEQFF.

The chain carries TRBV7-8 and TRBJ1-5; the D gene is possibly TRBD1 (5 bases). The germline CDR1 and CDR2 sequences are SGHVS and FQNEAQ. CDR3 length: 15 amino acids. V lost 5 bases and J 7 bases, leaving 18 bases between the germline ends. Here the CDR3 reads CASSPNQGTGQPQHF. The CDR3 DNA reads TGTGCCAGCAGCCCGAATCAGGGTACGGGACAGCCCCAGCATTTT.

The chain employs TRBV18 and TRBJ2-5, with 8 bases that match TRBD2. Per germline, CDR1 KGHSH and CDR2 LQKENI. The CDR3 is 15 residues long. The V and J ends lost 3 bases and 6 bases, in that order; junction bases with no gene match: 9. The CDR3 sequence is CASSPLSGSSQTQYF. The CDR3 DNA is TGTGCCAGCTCACCCCTGAGCGGGAGTAGCCAGACCCAGTACTTC.

On this clone itself: A junction end diverges from the germline sequence, so it may reflect a read error. The gene calls are TRBV15 and TRBJ1-2; D is unclear. Germline CDR1 and CDR2: LNHNV and YYDKDF (reference sequence). CDR3 size: 14 residues. In DNA, the CDR3 is TGTGCCACCGGCAGAGAGGCCAGATACTATGGCTACACCTTC. Its protein is CATGREARYYGYTF.

J is TRBJ2-3 and V is TRBV27; the D gene is possibly TRBD2 (5 bases). From germline, CDR1 is MNHEY and CDR2 SMNVEV (reference sequence). With 5 bases removed from V and 0 bases from J, the gap between germline ends came to 27 bases. The CDR3 spans 20 residues. This CDR3 is CASSPRGVVQIITSTDTQYF. CDR3 nucleotides: TGTGCCAGCAGTCCCCGGGGAGTTGTGCAGATAATAACTAGCACAGATACGCAGTATTTT.

The count of this clone is one. CDR3 loop: CASSLIGGTKAQHF. The CDR3 DNA reads TGTGCCAGCAGTTTAATTGGCGGGACTAAGGCCCAGCATTTT. The J gene is TRBJ1-5, the V gene TRBV28; possible D gene TRBD1, 5 bases. Deletions cut 2 bases from V and 11 bases from J, with 16 bases between. This CDR3 has 14 amino acids. Per the germline V gene, CDR1 is MDHEN and CDR2 is SYDVKM.

The genes are TRBV19 and TRBJ2-7, with D perhaps matching TRBD1 or TRBD2 (5 bases each). Trimming pared 0 bases from V and 3 bases from J, leaving 12 bases between. Per germline, CDR1 LNHDA and CDR2 SQIVND (reference sequence). The CDR3 has 15 amino acids. Here the CDR3 reads CASSIDRERFYEQYF. The DNA for the CDR3 is TGTGCCAGTAGTATAGACAGGGAGAGATTCTACGAGCAGTACTTC.

This clone has more than one count but fewer than ten. The gene calls are TRBV2 and TRBJ2-5, with TRBD1 as a possible D gene (6 bases). The J call may be in error: the DNA end matches TRBJ2-7 better. This CDR3 is built from 12 residues. Looked up from germline, CDR1 is SNHLY and CDR2 is FYNNEI. The CDR3 sequence is CASNRDTYEQYF. CDR3 in DNA: TGTGCCAGCAACCGGGACACCTACGAGCAGTACTTC.

This clone showed up just a few times. The gene calls are TRBV7-2 and TRBJ2-2; weak D call: TRBD1 (6 bases). Trimming removed 5 bases at V and 7 bases at J, with 23 bases between. The length of the CDR3 is 17 residues. CDR1 and CDR2 (germline): SGHTA, FQGNSA. The CDR3 spells CASSRTPIRGRDGELFF. The DNA for the CDR3 is TGTGCCAGCAGCAGAACTCCCATCAGGGGTCGGGACGGGGAGCTGTTTTTT. The full variable domain, with the rest looked up from reference TRBV7-2 and TRBJ2-2, is GAGVSQSPSNKVTEKGKDVELRCDPISGHTALYWYRQSLGQGLEFLIYFQGNSAPDKSGLPSDRFSAERTGGSVSTLTIQRTQQEDSAVYLCASSRTPIRGRDGELFFGEGSRLTVL.

The rearrangement uses TRBV7-8 and TRBJ2-5; TRBD2 might be the D (5 bases). V lost 0 bases and J 0 bases, leaving 14 bases between the germline ends. CDR1 is SGHVS, CDR2 FQNEAQ, per germline. CDR3 length: 17 amino acids. In DNA form, the CDR3 reads TGTGCCAGCAGCTTAGCGGGAGTGGACCTGTACCAAGAGACCCAGTACTTC. Its protein product is CASSLAGVDLYQETQYF.

The chain carries TRBV7-9 and TRBJ1-3; weak D call: TRBD1 (5 bases). The CDR3 has 15 residues. Per the germline V gene, CDR1 is SEHNR and CDR2 is FQNEAQ (reference sequence). Trimming took off 5 bases at V and 0 bases at J, with 11 bases between the two ends. The CDR3 sequence is CASSPDSHSGNTIYF. The CDR3 DNA follows: TGTGCCAGCAGCCCAGACAGCCACTCTGGAAACACCATATATTTT.

The chain combines TRBV6-5 with TRBJ2-7; D is unresolved. V dropped 0 bases and J dropped 2 bases, with 14 bases sitting between them. The CDR3 is 16 residues long. The germline gives CDR1 MNHEY, CDR2 SVGAGI. Here the CDR3 reads CASSYSLPESTYEQYF. In DNA form, the CDR3 reads TGTGCCAGCAGTTACTCTCTCCCAGAATCAACCTACGAGCAGTACTTC.

The table lists this clone with a few counts. The chain joins TRBV6-4 to TRBJ2-1; 9 nucleotides align to TRBD2. The CDR3 covers 18 residues. After removal of 2 bases from V and 7 bases from J, the junction contained 15 bases not matched to a gene. Germline V lookup: CDR1 MRHNA, CDR2 SNTAGT. The CDR3 DNA is TGTGCCAGCAGTGACCCCCCGGGTACTGCGGGAGGGCGAAATGAGCAGTTCTTC. This encodes CASSDPPGTAGGRNEQFF.

The rearrangement uses TRBV6-5 and TRBJ2-7, with D perhaps TRBD2 (5 bases). This CDR3 has 15 residues. The germline V gene has CDR1 MNHEY and CDR2 SVGAGI. V was shortened by 8 bases and J by 4 bases, with 21 bases between the two germline ends. The CDR3 region is CASQAFRGRFYEQYF. The CDR3 DNA reads as TGTGCCAGCCAAGCGTTCCGGGGTCGGTTTTACGAGCAGTACTTC.

This clone came up a few times. V gene TRBV10-1 combines with J gene TRBJ1-4; no clear D gene. From germline, CDR1 is WNHNN and CDR2 SYGVQD (reference sequence). CDR3 length: 13 amino acids. The germline V and J ends were trimmed by 0 bases and 10 bases, with 9 bases remaining between them. The CDR3 DNA sequence: TGCGCCAGCAGTGAGTCTTATGCGTCAAAACTGTTTTTT. Translating it yields CASSESYASKLFF.

The genes are TRBV5-1 and TRBJ2-3, with D possibly TRBD2 on 7 matching bases. Trimming took off 6 bases at V and 0 bases at J, with 11 bases between the two ends. Germline assignment: CDR1 SGHRS and CDR2 YFSETQ. The CDR3 runs 14 residues. CDR3 nucleotide sequence: TGCGCCAGCACTGCGGGGGCTAGCACAGATACGCAGTATTTT. Translating gives CASTAGASTDTQYF.

This clone came up a few times. The gene calls are TRBV28 and TRBJ1-2; D not resolved. V was shortened by 5 bases and J by 1 base, with 5 bases between the two germline ends. Germline CDR1 reads MDHEN; CDR2 reads SYDVKM. This CDR3 contains 12 residues. The CDR3 DNA sequence: TGTGCCAGCAGTCCGAATAACTATGGCTACACCTTC. It encodes CASSPNNYGYTF.

The chain combines TRBV5-4 with TRBJ2-5, with D possibly TRBD2 on 5 matching bases. The CDR3 contains 14 residues. Germline CDR1 SGHNT, CDR2 YYREEE (reference sequence). V lost 4 bases to trimming and J lost 2 bases, with 12 bases between them. The CDR3 DNA follows: TGTGCCAGCAGCCCCGGAGGAAAGCAAGAGACCCAGTACTTC. Translating it yields CASSPGGKQETQYF.

The V and J genes are TRBV10-3 and TRBJ2-7; 8 nucleotides match TRBD1. Germline assignment: CDR1 ENHRY and CDR2 SYGVKD. This CDR3 comprises 13 residues. Unmatched junction bases numbered 7, after V lost 10 bases and J lost 2 bases. CDR3 residues: CASRDRLTYEQYF. CDR3 coding DNA: TGTGCCAGCCGGGACAGGCTAACCTACGAGCAGTACTTC.

The chain combines TRBV6-1 with TRBJ2-7, with 11 bases identical to TRBD1. This CDR3 contains 14 residues. Germline V gene sequence: CDR1 MNHNS, CDR2 SASEGT. The V segment lost 6 bases and the J segment 4 bases; nucleotides outside the gene matches: 5. Here the CDR3 DNA reads TGTGCCAGCAGACCCGGGACAGGGGGTTACGAGCAGTACTTC. Translation: CASRPGTGGYEQYF.

The chain joins TRBV7-9 to TRBJ1-4; no clear D gene. Per germline, CDR1 SEHNR and CDR2 FQNEAQ (reference sequence). This CDR3 is 13 amino acids long. V lost 6 bases and J 5 bases, leaving 10 bases between the germline ends. The CDR3 loop reads CASRPGENEKLFF. The CDR3 DNA is TGTGCCAGCAGGCCAGGAGAAAATGAAAAACTGTTTTTT.

This clone was observed a single time. The CDR3 DNA follows: TGTGCCAGCAGTCCGGACAGGGGGGTTGGAAACACCATATATTTT. Its translation: CASSPDRGVGNTIYF. The chain is built from TRBV6-5 and TRBJ1-3, with 10 nucleotides matching TRBD1. V was clipped by 5 bases and J by 3 bases; unmatched bases: 4. Looked up from germline, CDR1 is MNHEY and CDR2 is SVGAGI. The CDR3 runs 15 residues.

The chain recombines TRBV4-3 with TRBJ1-2; the match to TRBD1 covers 11 bases. Germline CDR1 reads LGHNA; CDR2 reads YSLEER. Trimming at V came to 0 bases and at J to 2 bases, leaving 5 bases not matched to a gene. The CDR3 has 17 residues. CDR3 protein: CASSQDLGTGGNYGYTF. CDR3 nucleotide sequence: TGCGCCAGCAGCCAAGATTTAGGGACAGGGGGGAACTATGGCTACACCTTC.